The source of this T cell receptor (beta chain) is a study of post-analysis software for immune sequencing data. The germline V gene has CDR1 SGHTS and CDR2 YDEGEE. V was trimmed by 6 bases and J by 0 bases, leaving 10 bases between them. The CDR3 sequence is 13 residues long. The TCR beta cDNA libraries carried unique molecular identifiers. T cells, roughly 0.95 to 10 million of them, yielded approximately 530,000 cDNA molecules. TCRdb recomputed calls from the PCR reads with MiXCR, one row per CDR3 protein. Of under 650,000 distinct CDR3 sequences detected, about 40% appear once; the ten largest clones hold 1.5% to 2%. The study, taken as a whole, reports: Patients used five TRBV segments, including TRBV5-6, TRBV5-1 and TRBV20-1, more often than controls. For normalized Chao1 diversity, multiple sclerosis patients scored significantly lower than controls did.

The sample holds many counts of this clonotype. Its antigen is undetermined. The rearrangement uses TRBV5-8 and TRBJ2-7; possibly TRBD1 or TRBD2 for D (5 bases each). Sequencing used blood. This clonotype was sampled from a girl aged 10 to 17 with multiple sclerosis. DNA for the CDR3: TGTGCCAGCACCCCCGGGGCCTCCTACGAGCAGTACTTC. Translating it yields CASTPGASYEQYF.